The 9 T cell receptor beta chains below come from one sample, sequenced in a study of cytomegalovirus exposure and HLA in healthy donors. This PCR relied on a set of 60 Vbeta primers and 13 Jbeta primers. This table comes from immunoSEQ multiplex PCR, and its TCRdb copy is limited to in-frame clones, with some not included. The table records roughly 190,000 clones, approximately 81% of them present only once. Sequencing was done on a sample of PBMCs. Receptors were obtained from a woman aged 45-65 years in good health and CMV-seronegative.

The chain is built from TRBV5-1 and TRBJ1-2; D is unclear. Germline V gene lookup returns CDR1 SGHRS and CDR2 YFSETQ. This CDR3 region has 15 residues. V dropped 0 bases and J dropped 3 bases, with 12 bases sitting between them. The CDR3 sequence is CASSLGDSPYYGYTF. CDR3 in DNA: TGCGCCAGCAGCTTGGGTGACTCTCCCTACTATGGCTACACCTTC.

This chain uses TRBV25-1 with TRBJ2-7; 9 positions agree with TRBD1. V was clipped by 1 base and J by 0 bases; unmatched bases: 1. Germline CDR1 and CDR2: MGHDK and SYGVNS. The CDR3 is made up of 15 amino acids. DNA for the CDR3: TGTGCCAGCAGTGAATGGGGACAGGGCTCCTACGAGCAGTACTTC. It codes for CASSEWGQGSYEQYF.

The V gene is TRBV7-2, the J gene TRBJ2-5; TRBD2 might be the D (5 bases). With 0 bases removed from V and 4 bases from J, the gap between germline ends came to 9 bases. Germline loops: CDR1 SGHTA, CDR2 FQGNSA. There are 14 residues in the CDR3. The CDR3 here is CASSLAGVGETQYF. The DNA for the CDR3 is TGTGCCAGCAGCTTAGCCGGGGTAGGAGAGACCCAGTACTTC.

The rearrangement joins TRBV29-1 to TRBJ2-3; 8 bases fit TRBD2. The V gene's germline CDR1 is SQVTM and CDR2 ANQGSEA. Trimming removed 3 bases from V and 1 base from J; junction bases left unmatched: 3. This CDR3 spans 14 amino acids. The CDR3 region has the DNA TGCAGCGTTGATACAGCGGGGGGCACAGATACGCAGTATTTT. It translates to CSVDTAGGTDTQYF.

The chain carries TRBV15 and TRBJ2-3, with 7 bases matching TRBD1. The CDR3 length is 17 residues. Germline V CDR1 and CDR2: LNHNV, YYDKDF (reference sequence). V lost 4 bases to trimming and J lost 0 bases; unmatched junction nucleotides: 10. The CDR3 sequence is CATSTRLGTASTDTQYF. The CDR3, as DNA: TGTGCCACCAGCACAAGATTAGGGACAGCTAGCACAGATACGCAGTATTTT.

In its sample, this clone is medium-sized. The rearrangement uses TRBV6-6 and TRBJ1-2; 7 nucleotides agree with TRBD1. The CDR3 has 13 amino acids. Trimming took 5 bases from V and 7 from J; bases not matched to a gene: 7. Germline V gene sequence: CDR1 MNHNY, CDR2 SVGAGI (reference sequence). This CDR3 is CASSQGTAAGYTF. The CDR3 DNA reads TGTGCCAGCAGTCAAGGGACAGCTGCTGGCTACACCTTC.

The rearrangement links TRBV29-1 to TRBJ2-7; TRBD2 matches at 8 bases. With 6 bases clipped from V and 5 bases from J, the junction kept 12 bases outside the gene matches. The germline gives CDR1 SQVTM, CDR2 ANQGSEA. The CDR3 length is 14 residues. The CDR3 loop reads CSVPFAGLVNEQYF. In nucleotides, the CDR3 is TGCAGCGTGCCCTTCGCGGGACTAGTCAACGAGCAGTACTTC.

This chain connects TRBV2 to TRBJ2-4, with D maybe TRBD1 (7 bases). V gave up 0 bases and J gave up 7 bases, with 19 bases separating them. Germline assignment: CDR1 SNHLY and CDR2 FYNNEI. CDR3 length: 17 amino acids. As DNA, the CDR3 is TGTGCCAGCAGTGAAGCGCTTCTTCGACAGGGACTGAACATTCAGTACTTC. This codes for CASSEALLRQGLNIQYF. Based on the CDR3 plus reference TRBV2 and TRBJ2-4, the full variable domain is EPEVTQTPSHQVTQMGQEVILRCVPISNHLYFYWYRQILGQKVEFLVSFYNNEISEKSEIFDDQFSVERPDGSNFTLKIRSTKLEDSAMYFCASSEALLRQGLNIQYFGAGTRLSVL.

The chain combines TRBV5-6 with TRBJ1-1; the D gene is possibly TRBD1 (6 bases). This CDR3 is built from 15 residues. Trimming took off 1 base at V and 4 bases at J, with 14 bases between the two ends. CDR1 and CDR2 from the germline V gene are SGHDT and YYEEEE. The CDR3 loop is CASSLRTGYGTEAFF. The CDR3 coding sequence is TGTGCCAGCAGCTTGAGAACAGGGTATGGCACTGAAGCTTTCTTT. Together with reference TRBV5-6 and TRBJ1-1, the CDR3 gives the full variable domain: DAGVTQSPTHLIKTRGQQVTLRCSPKSGHDTVSWYQQALGQGPQFIFQYYEEEERQRGNFPDRFSGHQFPNYSSELNVNALLLGDSALYLCASSLRTGYGTEAFFGQGTRLTVV.